The clone carrying this T cell receptor beta chain was detected ten times or more. The starting material, 2 million PBMCs stored at -80 C, gave rise to the unsorted libraries. This sample stems from a study of neurological immune-mediated disorders. The length of the CDR3 is 13 residues. Germline V gene data show CDR1 as SGHTA and CDR2 as FQGNSA. Deletions cut 5 bases from V and 7 bases from J, with 15 bases between. A 10-nucleotide random UMI tagged transcripts in template-switch 5'RACE cDNA synthesis. TCRdb re-derived calls from the 5' RACE reads in MiXCR, one entry per CDR3 protein. The sample carries around 65,000 distinct CDR3 sequences, roughly 4.9% recorded once.

Material: PBMCs. The chain has TRBV7-2 and TRBJ2-7; D perhaps matches TRBD2 (6 bases). The TCR comes from a human donor with multiple sclerosis. The donor label of this sample is uncertain. CDR3 in DNA: TGTGCCAGCAGCCCCCGCAGGCGGGAAGAGCAGTACTTC. Its translation is CASSPRRREEQYF.